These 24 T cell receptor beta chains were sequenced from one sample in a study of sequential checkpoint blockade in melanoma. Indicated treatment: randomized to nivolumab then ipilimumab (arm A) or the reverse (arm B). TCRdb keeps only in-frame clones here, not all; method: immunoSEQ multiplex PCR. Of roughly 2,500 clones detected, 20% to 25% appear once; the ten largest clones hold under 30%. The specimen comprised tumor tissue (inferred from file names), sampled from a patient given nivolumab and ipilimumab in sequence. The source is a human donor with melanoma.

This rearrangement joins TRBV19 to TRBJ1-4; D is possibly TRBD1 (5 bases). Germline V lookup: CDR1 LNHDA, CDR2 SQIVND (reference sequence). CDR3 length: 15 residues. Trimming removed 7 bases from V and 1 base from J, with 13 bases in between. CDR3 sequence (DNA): TGTGCCAGTACGGCCAGGAGGGGAACTAATGAAAAACTGTTTTTT. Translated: CASTARRGTNEKLFF. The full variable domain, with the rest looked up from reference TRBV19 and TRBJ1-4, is DGGITQSPKYLFRKEGQNVTLSCEQNLNHDAMYWYRQDPGQGLRLIYYSQIVNDFQKGDIAEGYSVSREKKESFPLTVTSAQKNPTAFYLCASTARRGTNEKLFFGSGTQLSVL.

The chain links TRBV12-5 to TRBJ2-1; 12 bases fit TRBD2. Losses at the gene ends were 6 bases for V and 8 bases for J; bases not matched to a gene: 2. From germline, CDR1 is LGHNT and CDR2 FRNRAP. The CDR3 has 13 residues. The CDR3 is CASGSSGGDEQFF. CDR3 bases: TGTGCTAGTGGGTCTAGCGGGGGGGATGAGCAGTTCTTC.

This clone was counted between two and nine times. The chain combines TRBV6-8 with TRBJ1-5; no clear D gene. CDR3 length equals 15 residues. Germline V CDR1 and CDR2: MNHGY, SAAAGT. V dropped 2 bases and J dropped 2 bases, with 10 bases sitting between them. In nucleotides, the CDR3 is TGTGCCAGCAGTTACGGATCAGGAGGCAATCAGCCCCAGCATTTT. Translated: CASSYGSGGNQPQHF.

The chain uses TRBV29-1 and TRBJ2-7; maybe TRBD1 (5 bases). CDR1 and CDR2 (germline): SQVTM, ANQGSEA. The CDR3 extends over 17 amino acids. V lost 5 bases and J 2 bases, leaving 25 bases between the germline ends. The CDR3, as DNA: TGCAGCGTTCATGGGGCAGGGTCTATCGGGCTTACCTACGAGCAGTACGTC. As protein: CSVHGAGSIGLTYEQYV.

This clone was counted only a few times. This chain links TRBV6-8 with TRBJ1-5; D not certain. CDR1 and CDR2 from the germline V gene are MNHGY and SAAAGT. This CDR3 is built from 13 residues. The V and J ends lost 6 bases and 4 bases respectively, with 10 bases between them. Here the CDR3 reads CASSYHGNQPQHF. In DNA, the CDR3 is TGTGCCAGCAGCTACCACGGGAATCAGCCCCAGCATTTT.

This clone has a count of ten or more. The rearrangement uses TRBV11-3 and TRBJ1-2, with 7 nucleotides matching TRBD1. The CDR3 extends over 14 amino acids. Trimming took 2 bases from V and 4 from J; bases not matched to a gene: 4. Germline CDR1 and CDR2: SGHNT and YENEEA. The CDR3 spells CASSLTGVTYGYTF. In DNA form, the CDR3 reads TGTGCCAGCAGCTTAACAGGGGTTACCTATGGCTACACCTTC.

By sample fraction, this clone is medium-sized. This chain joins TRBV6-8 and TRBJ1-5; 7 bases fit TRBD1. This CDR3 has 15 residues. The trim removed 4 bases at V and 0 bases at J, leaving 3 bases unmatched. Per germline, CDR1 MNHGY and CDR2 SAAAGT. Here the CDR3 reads CASSFTGVSNQPQHF. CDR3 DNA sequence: TGTGCCAGCAGTTTCACAGGGGTTAGCAATCAGCCCCAGCATTTT.

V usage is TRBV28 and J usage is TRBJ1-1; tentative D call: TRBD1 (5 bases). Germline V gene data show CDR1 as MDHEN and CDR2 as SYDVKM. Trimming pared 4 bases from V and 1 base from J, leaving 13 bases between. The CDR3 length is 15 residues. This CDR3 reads CASSWPGQGNTEAFF. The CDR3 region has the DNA TGTGCCAGCAGTTGGCCAGGGCAGGGGAACACTGAAGCTTTCTTT.

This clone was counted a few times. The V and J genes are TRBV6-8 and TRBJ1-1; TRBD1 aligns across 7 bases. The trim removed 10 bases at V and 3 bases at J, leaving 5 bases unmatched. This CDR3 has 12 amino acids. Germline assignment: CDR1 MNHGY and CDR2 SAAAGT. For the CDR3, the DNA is TGTGCCATCAGCACAGGGGACACTGAAGCTTTCTTT. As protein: CAISTGDTEAFF.

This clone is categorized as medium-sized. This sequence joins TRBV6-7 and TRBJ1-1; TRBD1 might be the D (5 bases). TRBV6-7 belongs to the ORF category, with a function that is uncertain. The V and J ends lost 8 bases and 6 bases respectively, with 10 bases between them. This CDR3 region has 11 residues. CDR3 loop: CASRWGAEAFF. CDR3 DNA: TGTGCCAGCCGCTGGGGGGCTGAAGCTTTCTTT.

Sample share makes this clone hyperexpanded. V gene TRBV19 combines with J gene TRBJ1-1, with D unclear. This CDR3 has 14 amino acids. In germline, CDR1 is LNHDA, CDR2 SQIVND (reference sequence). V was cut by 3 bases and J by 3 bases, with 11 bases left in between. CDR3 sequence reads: CASSMGSVDTEAFF. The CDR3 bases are TGTGCCAGTAGTATGGGGTCTGTGGACACTGAAGCTTTCTTT.

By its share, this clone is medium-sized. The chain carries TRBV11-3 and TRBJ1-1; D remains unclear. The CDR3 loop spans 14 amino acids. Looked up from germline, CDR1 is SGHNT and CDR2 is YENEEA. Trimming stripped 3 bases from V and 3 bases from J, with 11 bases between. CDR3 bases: TGTGCCAGCAGCTTGCGGGCGTGGGACACTGAAGCTTTCTTT. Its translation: CASSLRAWDTEAFF.

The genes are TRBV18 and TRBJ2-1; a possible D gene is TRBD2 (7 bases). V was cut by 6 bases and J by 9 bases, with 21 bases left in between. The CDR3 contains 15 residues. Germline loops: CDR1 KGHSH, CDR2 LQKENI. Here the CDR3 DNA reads TGTGCCAGCTCCCCAATCGGAGGAGGGGGGGCTGAGCAGTTCTTC. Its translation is CASSPIGGGGAEQFF.

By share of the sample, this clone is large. CDR3 bases: TGTGCCAGTGGAAACAGGGGGCGGACTGAAGCTTTCTTT. Amino acid sequence: CASGNRGRTEAFF. This chain joins TRBV19 and TRBJ1-1; 9 bases align to TRBD1. J lost 5 bases, V lost 8 bases, and 6 bases had no gene match. Germline CDR1 LNHDA, CDR2 SQIVND (reference sequence). This CDR3 is 13 amino acids long.

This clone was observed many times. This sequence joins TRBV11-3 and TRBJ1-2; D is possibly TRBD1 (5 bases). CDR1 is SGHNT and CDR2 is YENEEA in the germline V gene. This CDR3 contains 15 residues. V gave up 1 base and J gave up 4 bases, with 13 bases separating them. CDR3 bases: TGTGCCAGCAGCTTAGGGTGGGGGAGGATCTATGGCTACACCTTC. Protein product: CASSLGWGRIYGYTF.

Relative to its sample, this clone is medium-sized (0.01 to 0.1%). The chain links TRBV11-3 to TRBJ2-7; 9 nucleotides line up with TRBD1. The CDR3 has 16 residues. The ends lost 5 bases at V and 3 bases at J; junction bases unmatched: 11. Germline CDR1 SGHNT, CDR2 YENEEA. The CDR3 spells CASSPEVGQGRYEQYF. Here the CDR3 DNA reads TGTGCCAGCAGCCCAGAAGTAGGACAGGGGCGCTACGAGCAGTACTTC.

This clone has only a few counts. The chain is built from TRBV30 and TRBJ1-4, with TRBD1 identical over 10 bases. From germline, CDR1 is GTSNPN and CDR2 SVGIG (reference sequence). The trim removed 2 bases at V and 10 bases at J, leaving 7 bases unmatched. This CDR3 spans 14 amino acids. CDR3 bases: TGTGCCTGGAGTCCCCGGGACAGGGGCGGAAAACTGTTTTTT. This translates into CAWSPRDRGGKLFF.

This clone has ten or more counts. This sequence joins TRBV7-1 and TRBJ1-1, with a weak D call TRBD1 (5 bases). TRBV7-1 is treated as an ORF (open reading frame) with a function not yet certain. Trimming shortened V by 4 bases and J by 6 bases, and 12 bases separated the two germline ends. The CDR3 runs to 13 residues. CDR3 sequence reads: CASSLGVWSEAFF. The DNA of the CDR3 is TGTGCCAGCAGCTTAGGGGTTTGGTCTGAAGCTTTCTTT.

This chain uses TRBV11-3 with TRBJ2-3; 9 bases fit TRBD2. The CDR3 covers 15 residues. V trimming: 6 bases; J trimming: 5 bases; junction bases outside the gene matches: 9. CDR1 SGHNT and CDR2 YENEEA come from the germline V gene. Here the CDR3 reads CASRLSGSSGDTQYF. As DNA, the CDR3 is TGTGCCAGCAGACTTAGCGGGAGCAGCGGAGATACGCAGTATTTT.

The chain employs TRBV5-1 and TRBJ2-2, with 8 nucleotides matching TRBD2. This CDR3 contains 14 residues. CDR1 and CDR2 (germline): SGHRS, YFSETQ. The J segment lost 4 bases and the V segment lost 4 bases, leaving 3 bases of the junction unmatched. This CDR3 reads CASSEREPTGELFF. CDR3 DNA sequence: TGCGCCAGCAGCGAGCGGGAGCCCACCGGGGAGCTGTTTTTT.

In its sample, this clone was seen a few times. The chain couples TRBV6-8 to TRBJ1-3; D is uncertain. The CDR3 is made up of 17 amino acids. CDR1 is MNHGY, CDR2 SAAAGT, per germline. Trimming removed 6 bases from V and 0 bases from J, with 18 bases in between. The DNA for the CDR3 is TGTGCCAGCAGCCCCACGGGCGGCGTTAGCTCTGGAAACACCATATATTTT. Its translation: CASSPTGGVSSGNTIYF.

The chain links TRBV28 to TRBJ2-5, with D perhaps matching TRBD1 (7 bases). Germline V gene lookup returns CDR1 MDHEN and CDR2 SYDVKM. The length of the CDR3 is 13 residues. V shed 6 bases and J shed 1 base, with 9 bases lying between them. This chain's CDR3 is CASREGAQETQYF. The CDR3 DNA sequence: TGTGCCAGCAGGGAGGGGGCCCAAGAGACCCAGTACTTC.

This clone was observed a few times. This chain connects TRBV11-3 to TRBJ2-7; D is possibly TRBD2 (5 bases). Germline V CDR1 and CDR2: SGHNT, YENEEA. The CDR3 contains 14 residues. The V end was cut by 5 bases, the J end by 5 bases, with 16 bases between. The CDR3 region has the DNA TGTGCCAGCAGCCTACGTGCGGGCCCAGACGAGCAGTACTTC. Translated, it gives CASSLRAGPDEQYF.

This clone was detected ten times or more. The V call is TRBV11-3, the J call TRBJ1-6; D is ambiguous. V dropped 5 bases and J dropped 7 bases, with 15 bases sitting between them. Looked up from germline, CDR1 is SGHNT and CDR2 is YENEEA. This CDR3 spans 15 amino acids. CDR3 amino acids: CASSPQRYTNSPLHF. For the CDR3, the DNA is TGTGCCAGCAGCCCCCAGAGATACACCAATTCACCCCTCCACTTT.